Sequencing of this TCR beta chain was carried out in a study of T cells in Graves' hyperthyroidism and ophthalmopathy. Background on the study: It was at initial diagnosis, before any treatment, that peripheral blood was collected. Study-wide results and limits: Before onset, ophthalmopathy was predicted by the model a median around 6 months earlier.

Regions amplified from RNA transcripts were the TCR beta CDR3 regions. The study used the HTBI primer set for a first-round RT-PCR of the TCR CDR3. MiXCR, applied by TCRdb to the multiplex PCR reads, yields one record per CDR3 protein. The data show fewer than 500,000 distinct CDR3 sequences, roughly 14% seen once. Clinical symptoms, serum thyroxine and TRAb, thyroid ultrasound and orbital computed tomography together formed the diagnostic basis. The CDR3 sequence is 13 residues long. With V trimmed by 5 bases and J by 6 bases, 6 bases remained unmatched. Germline values: CDR1 MNHNS, CDR2 SASEGT. This clonotype was seen ten or more times. As yet, its antigen is unknown.

This rearrangement joins TRBV6-1 to TRBJ1-1; 7 bases map to TRBD1. The origin of this receptor is a man younger than 35 with Graves' ophthalmopathy. The sequencing sample was made of blood. The CDR3 DNA reads TGTGCCAGCAGTAACCAGGGGGGGTCTGAAGCTTTCTTT. It yields the protein CASSNQGGSEAFF.